Below are 25 T cell receptor beta chains sequenced from a single sample in a study of blood T cell repertoires in COVID-19. TCRdb's table, derived via immunoSEQ multiplex PCR, lists solely in-frame clones and lacks some. The sample consists of tens of thousands of clones, 70% to 90% of them appearing once. What was sequenced was peripheral blood. These receptors were collected from a man aged 50-59 years with acute or convalescent COVID-19.

This chain connects TRBV2 to TRBJ2-3; 8 bases map to TRBD2. V shed 7 bases, J shed 4 bases, and the junction held 10 bases outside the gene matches. CDR1 and CDR2 from the germline V gene are SNHLY and FYNNEI. The CDR3 has 15 residues. In DNA, the CDR3 is TGTGCCAGCAATCCGGGACTAGGGAGTGCAGATACGCAGTATTTT. It translates to CASNPGLGSADTQYF.

The rearrangement links TRBV28 to TRBJ1-5; D is ambiguous. The CDR3 runs to 13 residues. Germline V gene sequence: CDR1 MDHEN, CDR2 SYDVKM. With 6 bases removed from V and 3 bases from J, the gap between germline ends came to 9 bases. CDR3 nucleotides: TGTGCCAGCAGCCTTCTACCCAATCAGCCCCAGCATTTT. Translated, it gives CASSLLPNQPQHF.

The chain recombines TRBV30 with TRBJ2-3; D is possibly TRBD1 (6 bases). The germline gives CDR1 GTSNPN, CDR2 SVGIG (reference sequence). The V end lost 2 bases, the J end lost 11 bases, and 17 bases lay between the germline ends. The CDR3 length is 13 residues. CDR3 sequence (DNA): TGTGCCTGGAGTTTAAATCAGGGGATACAGCAGTATTTT. Protein sequence: CAWSLNQGIQQYF.

The chain couples TRBV7-2 to TRBJ1-1; weak D call: TRBD1 (5 bases). This CDR3 is built from 13 residues. Trimming shortened V by 1 base and J by 3 bases, and 6 bases separated the two germline ends. CDR1 is SGHTA, CDR2 FQGNSA, per germline. The CDR3 bases are TGTGCCAGCAGCTTAGTAGGGGACACTGAAGCTTTCTTT. Translating it yields CASSLVGDTEAFF.

The V call is TRBV30, the J call TRBJ1-4; D ambiguous. The V gene lost 4 bases and the J gene lost 4 bases, with 13 bases spanning the gap. CDR3 size: 14 residues. Germline loops: CDR1 GTSNPN, CDR2 SVGIG (reference sequence). As DNA, the CDR3 is TGTGCCTGGAAACGGGAGGGTGTTAATGAAAAACTGTTTTTT. Encoded protein: CAWKREGVNEKLFF.

V gene TRBV7-2 combines with J gene TRBJ2-1; TRBD2 agrees at 7 bases. Trimming at V came to 1 base and at J to 4 bases, leaving 7 bases not matched to a gene. This CDR3 has 16 residues. The germline gives CDR1 SGHTA, CDR2 FQGNSA. CDR3 residues: CASSLVAGEGYNEQFF. The CDR3 nucleotides are TGTGCCAGCAGCTTAGTGGCGGGGGAGGGGTACAATGAGCAGTTCTTC.

The chain has TRBV2 and TRBJ2-5, with 8 bases identical to TRBD2. The trim removed 7 bases at V and 4 bases at J, leaving 5 bases unmatched. There are 13 residues in the CDR3. Germline CDR1 is SNHLY and CDR2 is FYNNEI. This CDR3 reads CASKPGGSETQYF. CDR3 DNA sequence: TGTGCCAGCAAGCCGGGGGGGTCAGAGACCCAGTACTTC.

The chain recombines TRBV10-2 with TRBJ1-3; TRBD1 matches at 9 bases. After removal of 8 bases from V and 1 base from J, the junction contained 6 bases not matched to a gene. Germline assignment: CDR1 WSHSY and CDR2 SAAADI. CDR3 length equals 15 residues. CDR3 sequence reads: CASEPGQGSGNTIYF. The CDR3 DNA is TGCGCCAGCGAACCGGGACAGGGATCTGGAAACACCATATATTTT.

This chain links TRBV2 with TRBJ1-1, with D perhaps TRBD1 (6 bases). The V end was cut by 10 bases, the J end by 1 base, with 13 bases between. This CDR3 spans 13 amino acids. Germline V gene sequence: CDR1 SNHLY, CDR2 FYNNEI. The CDR3 is CANQQGRNTEAFF. The CDR3 DNA reads TGTGCCAACCAACAGGGACGGAACACTGAAGCTTTCTTT.

The V and J genes are TRBV19 and TRBJ1-2, with unresolved D. V lost 1 base to trimming and J lost 5 bases, with 8 bases between them. Germline V CDR1 and CDR2: LNHDA, SQIVND (reference sequence). The CDR3 spans 13 residues. As DNA, the CDR3 is TGTGCCAGTAGTATAGTACTGAGTTATGGCTACACCTTC. Encoded protein: CASSIVLSYGYTF. Full variable domain (remainder filled in from reference TRBV19 and TRBJ1-2): DGGITQSPKYLFRKEGQNVTLSCEQNLNHDAMYWYRQDPGQGLRLIYYSQIVNDFQKGDIAEGYSVSREKKESFPLTVTSAQKNPTAFYLCASSIVLSYGYTFGSGTRLTVV.

The CDR3 nucleotides read TGTGCCAGCAGCCCAGAGGGGACTGCCTTCTACGAGCAGTACTTC. Translating it yields CASSPEGTAFYEQYF. The rearrangement links TRBV7-2 to TRBJ2-7; TRBD2 might be the D (6 bases). This CDR3 comprises 15 residues. Germline V gene lookup returns CDR1 SGHTA and CDR2 FQGNSA. V lost 5 bases and J lost 3, with 17 bases in between.

The gene calls are TRBV7-6 and TRBJ2-5, with D possibly TRBD2 on 6 matching bases. The CDR3 has 14 amino acids. In germline, CDR1 is SGHVS, CDR2 FNYEAQ. The ends were cut back, 5 bases at V and 4 bases at J, with 14 bases in the middle. CDR3 in amino acids: CASSRVVGGETQYF. The CDR3, as DNA: TGTGCCAGCAGCCGAGTGGTGGGGGGAGAGACCCAGTACTTC.

The CDR3 DNA reads as TGTGCCAGCAGCCCCGGGACAGGGGGCGCCGGCACTGAAGCTTTCTTT. This sequence encodes CASSPGTGGAGTEAFF. The V call is TRBV7-9, the J call TRBJ1-1, with 12 bases aligning to TRBD1. The junction had 8 bases not matched to a gene; V was cut back by 5 bases and J by 4 bases. CDR3 length: 16 residues. Looked up from germline, CDR1 is SEHNR and CDR2 is FQNEAQ (reference sequence). Based on the CDR3 plus reference TRBV7-9 and TRBJ1-1, the full variable domain is DTGVSQNPRHKITKRGQNVTFRCDPISEHNRLYWYRQTLGQGPEFLTYFQNEAQLEKSRLLSDRFSAERPKGSFSTLEIQRTEQGDSAMYLCASSPGTGGAGTEAFFGQGTRLTVV.

The gene calls are TRBV7-2 and TRBJ2-7, with TRBD2 matching over 8 bases. V lost 5 bases to trimming and J lost 6 bases; unmatched junction nucleotides: 6. The CDR3 runs to 13 residues. CDR1 is SGHTA, CDR2 FQGNSA, per germline. The CDR3: CASSTGLAVEQYF. The CDR3 DNA follows: TGTGCCAGCAGCACCGGACTAGCTGTCGAGCAGTACTTC. Variable domain in full (rest from reference TRBV7-2 and TRBJ2-7): GAGVSQSPSNKVTEKGKDVELRCDPISGHTALYWYRQSLGQGLEFLIYFQGNSAPDKSGLPSDRFSAERTGGSVSTLTIQRTQQEDSAVYLCASSTGLAVEQYFGPGTRLTVT.

V usage is TRBV6-5 and J usage is TRBJ2-7; 7 nucleotides line up with TRBD2. Unmatched junction bases numbered 5, after V lost 6 bases and J lost 0 bases. The CDR3 loop spans 14 amino acids. Germline CDR1 is MNHEY and CDR2 is SVGAGI. DNA for the CDR3: TGTGCCAGCAGAGTTGGCGGGAGCTCCTACGAGCAGTACTTC. Residues: CASRVGGSSYEQYF.

This clone was found a few times. The V call is TRBV19, the J call TRBJ1-1, with a tentative D call TRBD1 (5 bases). V was pared by 7 bases and J by 3 bases, with 12 bases between. This CDR3 region has 13 residues. The germline V gene encodes CDR1 LNHDA and CDR2 SQIVND (reference sequence). The CDR3, as DNA: TGTGCCAGTACTTTCCAGGGCTACACTGAAGCTTTCTTT. It encodes CASTFQGYTEAFF. Combining the CDR3 with reference TRBV19 and TRBJ1-1 gives the whole variable domain DGGITQSPKYLFRKEGQNVTLSCEQNLNHDAMYWYRQDPGQGLRLIYYSQIVNDFQKGDIAEGYSVSREKKESFPLTVTSAQKNPTAFYLCASTFQGYTEAFFGQGTRLTVV.

The chain couples TRBV24-1 to TRBJ2-6; 10 bases match TRBD1. After removal of 9 bases from V and 1 base from J, the junction contained 5 bases not matched to a gene. The germline V gene encodes CDR1 KGHDR and CDR2 SFDVKD. CDR3 size: 16 residues. The CDR3 DNA reads as TGTGCCACCGGCGGACAGGGGGGATCTGGGGCCAACGTCCTGACTTTC. This codes for CATGGQGGSGANVLTF.

The V gene is TRBV7-9, the J gene TRBJ2-5; the match to TRBD2 covers 11 bases. CDR1 and CDR2 (germline): SEHNR, FQNEAQ (reference sequence). Trimming cost V 5 bases and J 5 bases; bases outside gene matches: 19. There are 19 residues in the CDR3. CDR3 coding DNA: TGTGCCAGCAGCGAGGGGCTAGCGGGGGGAAGCCTTTTCAAGGAGACCCAGTACTTC. Its protein is CASSEGLAGGSLFKETQYF.

This chain joins TRBV27 and TRBJ2-1; 10 nucleotides agree with TRBD2. Losses at the gene ends were 2 bases for V and 7 bases for J; bases not matched to a gene: 8. Germline values: CDR1 MNHEY, CDR2 SMNVEV (reference sequence). CDR3 length: 16 residues. The CDR3 sequence: CASSLLAGVMRNEQFF. Written as DNA, the CDR3 is TGTGCCAGCAGTTTACTAGCGGGGGTAATGCGGAATGAGCAGTTCTTC.

This clone was seen only a few times. The rearrangement links TRBV7-2 to TRBJ2-7; 7 bases map to TRBD2. V shed 4 bases and J 2 bases; nucleotides not matched to a gene: 8. CDR3 length equals 15 residues. Germline V CDR1 and CDR2: SGHTA, FQGNSA. The CDR3 DNA reads TGTGCCAGCAGCTCTGCTGGGACTATAACCTACGAGCAGTACTTC. It encodes CASSSAGTITYEQYF.

V and J are TRBV27 and TRBJ1-1; the D is unclear. Per the germline V gene, CDR1 is MNHEY and CDR2 is SMNVEV (reference sequence). V shed 5 bases and J shed 7 bases, with 17 bases lying between them. This CDR3 has 14 residues. This CDR3 is CASSILTAVDEAFF. The CDR3 DNA sequence: TGTGCCAGCAGTATCTTAACAGCGGTTGATGAAGCTTTCTTT.

The chain is built from TRBV28 and TRBJ2-5, with 12 bases that match TRBD1. CDR1 MDHEN and CDR2 SYDVKM come from the germline V gene. The CDR3 covers 21 residues. The trim removed 2 bases at V and 5 bases at J, leaving 21 bases unmatched. CDR3 DNA sequence: TGTGCCAGCAGTTTAGAAGATCCCGGGACAGGGGGCGTTGGTTCGCGGGAGACCCAGTACTTC. Encoded protein: CASSLEDPGTGGVGSRETQYF.

This clone came up once. The V and J genes are TRBV7-2 and TRBJ1-1; a possible D gene is TRBD1 (6 bases). This CDR3 has 16 residues. From germline, CDR1 is SGHTA and CDR2 FQGNSA. The ends were cut back, 0 bases at V and 1 base at J, with 12 bases in the middle. The CDR3 region has the DNA TGTGCCAGCAGCTTAGCGGCAGGGGAGGGGAACACTGAAGCTTTCTTT. Translation: CASSLAAGEGNTEAFF.

CDR3 in DNA: TGTGCCAGCACCGGGGGGGTGGGCGAGCAGTACTTC. This codes for CASTGGVGEQYF. The chain joins TRBV6-6 to TRBJ2-7, with TRBD2 matching over 8 bases. The CDR3 has 12 residues. J was trimmed by 6 bases and V by 7 bases; bases with no gene match: 5. Germline CDR1 reads MNHNY; CDR2 reads SVGAGI (reference sequence).

CDR3 nucleotide sequence: TGTGCCAGCAGCACAAGGGGGGGATTGGACACTGAAGCTTTCTTT. It translates to CASSTRGGLDTEAFF. This sequence joins TRBV27 and TRBJ1-1, with TRBD1 as a possible D gene (6 bases). Germline assignment: CDR1 MNHEY and CDR2 SMNVEV (reference sequence). This CDR3 is 15 amino acids long. V was shortened by 6 bases and J by 3 bases, with 17 bases between the two germline ends.